This T cell receptor (beta chain) was recovered during a study of blood T cell repertoires in COVID-19. Turning to the study itself: Sources were T cells, B-cell-depleted T cells, or PBMCs; the material itself was cDNA or gDNA.

Germline CDR1 is MNHEY and CDR2 is SVGAGI. V lost 3 bases and J 5 bases, leaving 14 bases between the germline ends. This CDR3 is built from 14 residues. Source study methods: The authors estimated nucleated cell counts from reference gene primer amplification. Profiled with immunoSEQ multiplex PCR; TCRdb holds only in-frame clones, not every one. For V, J and clone size, that table is used; D and trimming come from the DNA. The sample comprises some 69,000 clones, about 92% of which are singletons, and around 1.3% rests with the top ten. The sequenced sample was peripheral blood. The source is a man between 60 and 75 years old with acute or convalescent COVID-19. The rearrangement links TRBV6-5 to TRBJ2-7, with TRBD1 as a possible D gene (5 bases). The CDR3: CASSYLGRVNEQYF. The CDR3 DNA is TGTGCCAGCAGTTATCTGGGCAGGGTAAACGAGCAGTACTTC.